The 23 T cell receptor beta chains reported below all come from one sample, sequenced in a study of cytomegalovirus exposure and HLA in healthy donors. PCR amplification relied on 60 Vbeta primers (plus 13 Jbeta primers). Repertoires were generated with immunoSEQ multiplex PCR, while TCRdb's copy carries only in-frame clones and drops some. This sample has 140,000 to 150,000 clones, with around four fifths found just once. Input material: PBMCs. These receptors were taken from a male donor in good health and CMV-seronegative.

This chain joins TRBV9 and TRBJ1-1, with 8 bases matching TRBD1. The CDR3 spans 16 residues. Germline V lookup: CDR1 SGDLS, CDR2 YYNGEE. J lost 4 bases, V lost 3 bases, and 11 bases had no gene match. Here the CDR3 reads CASSAGETGEGTEAFF. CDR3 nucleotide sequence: TGTGCCAGCAGCGCCGGAGAGACAGGGGAGGGCACTGAAGCTTTCTTT.

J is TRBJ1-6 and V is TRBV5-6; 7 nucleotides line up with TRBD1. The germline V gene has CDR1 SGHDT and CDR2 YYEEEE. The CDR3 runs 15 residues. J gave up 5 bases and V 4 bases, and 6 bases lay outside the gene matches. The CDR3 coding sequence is TGTGCCAGCAGCGCGGGACAGCTCCATAATTCACCCCTCCACTTT. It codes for CASSAGQLHNSPLHF. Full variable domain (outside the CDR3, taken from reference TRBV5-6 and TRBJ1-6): DAGVTQSPTHLIKTRGQQVTLRCSPKSGHDTVSWYQQALGQGPQFIFQYYEEEERQRGNFPDRFSGHQFPNYSSELNVNALLLGDSALYLCASSAGQLHNSPLHFGNGTRLTVT.

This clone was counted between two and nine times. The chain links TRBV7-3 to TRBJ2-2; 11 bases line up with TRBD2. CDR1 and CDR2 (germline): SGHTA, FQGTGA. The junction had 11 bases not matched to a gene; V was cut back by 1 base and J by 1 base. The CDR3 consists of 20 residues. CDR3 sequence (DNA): TGTGCCAGCAGCTTAATGCCGTTTCCTAGCGGGGGGCAGAACACCGGGGAGCTGTTTTTT. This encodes CASSLMPFPSGGQNTGELFF.

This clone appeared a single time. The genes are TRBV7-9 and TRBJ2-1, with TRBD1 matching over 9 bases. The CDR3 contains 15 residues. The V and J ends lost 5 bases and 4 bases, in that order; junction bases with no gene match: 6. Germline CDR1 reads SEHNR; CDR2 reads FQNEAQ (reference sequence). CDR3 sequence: CASSGGGQGYNEQFF. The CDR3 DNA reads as TGTGCCAGCAGCGGCGGGGGACAGGGTTACAATGAGCAGTTCTTC.

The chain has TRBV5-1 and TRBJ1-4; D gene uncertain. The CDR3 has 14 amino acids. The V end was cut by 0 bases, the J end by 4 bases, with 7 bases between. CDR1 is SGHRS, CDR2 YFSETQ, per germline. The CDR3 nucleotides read TGCGCCAGCAGCTTGGTACCGGTTAATGAAAAACTGTTTTTT. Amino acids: CASSLVPVNEKLFF.

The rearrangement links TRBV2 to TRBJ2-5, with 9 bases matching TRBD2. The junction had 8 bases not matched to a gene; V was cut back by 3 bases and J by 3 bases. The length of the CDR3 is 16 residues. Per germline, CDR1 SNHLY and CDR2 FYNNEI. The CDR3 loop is CASSDFLGGGEETQYF. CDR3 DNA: TGTGCCAGCAGTGATTTCCTGGGCGGGGGGGAAGAGACCCAGTACTTC.

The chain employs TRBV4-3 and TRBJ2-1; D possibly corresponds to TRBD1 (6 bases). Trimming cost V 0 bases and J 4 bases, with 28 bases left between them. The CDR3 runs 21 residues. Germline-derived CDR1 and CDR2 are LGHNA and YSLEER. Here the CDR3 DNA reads TGCGCCAGCAGCCAAGAAGTATGGCAGGGGAGAAATAGAGGTTCGTACAATGAGCAGTTCTTC. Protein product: CASSQEVWQGRNRGSYNEQFF.

CDR3 nucleotides: TGTGCCAGTAGTACTAGCCTGACATGGTATGAAGCTTTCTTT. This encodes CASSTSLTWYEAFF. V gene TRBV19 combines with J gene TRBJ1-1; no definite D call. Germline V lookup: CDR1 LNHDA, CDR2 SQIVND (reference sequence). V lost 4 bases, J lost 7 bases, and 16 bases lay in between. The CDR3 has 14 residues. The full variable domain, completed using reference TRBV19 and TRBJ1-1, is DGGITQSPKYLFRKEGQNVTLSCEQNLNHDAMYWYRQDPGQGLRLIYYSQIVNDFQKGDIAEGYSVSREKKESFPLTVTSAQKNPTAFYLCASSTSLTWYEAFFGQGTRLTVV.

The CDR3 region has the DNA TGTGCCAGCAGGGGGGCAGGGGGAACCTACGAGCAGTACTTC. Its protein is CASRGAGGTYEQYF. The chain is built from TRBV6-1 and TRBJ2-7, with TRBD1 identical over 7 bases. Germline lookup yields CDR1 MNHNS and CDR2 SASEGT. The CDR3 contains 14 residues. V lost 6 bases and J lost 2; bases outside the gene matches: 7.

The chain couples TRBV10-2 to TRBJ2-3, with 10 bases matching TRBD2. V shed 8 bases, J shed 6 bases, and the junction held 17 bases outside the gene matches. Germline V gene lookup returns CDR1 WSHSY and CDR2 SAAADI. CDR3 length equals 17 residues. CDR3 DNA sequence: TGCGCCAGCTCTAAGCGGGGGGGCCCCATATTGGGGGATACGCAGTATTTT. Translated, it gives CASSKRGGPILGDTQYF.

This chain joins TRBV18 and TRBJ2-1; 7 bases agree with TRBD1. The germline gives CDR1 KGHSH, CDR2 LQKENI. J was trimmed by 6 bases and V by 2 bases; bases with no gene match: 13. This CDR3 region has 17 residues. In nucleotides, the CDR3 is TGTGCCAGCTCACCAACCCTGGTGGCAGGGGGTGTCAATGAGCAGTTCTTC. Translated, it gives CASSPTLVAGGVNEQFF.

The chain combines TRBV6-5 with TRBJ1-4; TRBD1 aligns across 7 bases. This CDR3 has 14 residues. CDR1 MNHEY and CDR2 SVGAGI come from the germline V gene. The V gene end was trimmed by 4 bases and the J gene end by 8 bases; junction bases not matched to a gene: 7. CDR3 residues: CASSSGQISEKLFF. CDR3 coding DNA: TGTGCCAGCAGTTCGGGACAGATAAGCGAAAAACTGTTTTTT.

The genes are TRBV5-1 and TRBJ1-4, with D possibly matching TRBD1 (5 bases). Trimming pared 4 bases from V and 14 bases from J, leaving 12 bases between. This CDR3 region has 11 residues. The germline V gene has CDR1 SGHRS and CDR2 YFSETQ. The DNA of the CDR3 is TGCGCCAGCAGCCAGGACACCGTGCTGTTTTTT. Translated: CASSQDTVLFF.

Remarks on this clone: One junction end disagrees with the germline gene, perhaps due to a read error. The DNA for the CDR3 is TGTGCCGGAACAGGGAGCTCCTACGAGCAGTACTTT. Residues: CAGTGSSYEQYF. This chain joins TRBV30 and TRBJ2-7; D might be TRBD1 (6 bases). This CDR3 is built from 12 residues. The germline CDR1 and CDR2 sequences are GTSNPN and SVGIG (reference sequence).

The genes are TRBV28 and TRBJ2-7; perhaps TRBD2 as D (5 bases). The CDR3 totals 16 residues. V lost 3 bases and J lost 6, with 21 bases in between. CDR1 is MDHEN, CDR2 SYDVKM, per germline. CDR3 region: CASSFGQRYSIVEQYF. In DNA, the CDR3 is TGTGCCAGCAGTTTCGGGCAGCGGTATTCTATCGTCGAGCAGTACTTC.

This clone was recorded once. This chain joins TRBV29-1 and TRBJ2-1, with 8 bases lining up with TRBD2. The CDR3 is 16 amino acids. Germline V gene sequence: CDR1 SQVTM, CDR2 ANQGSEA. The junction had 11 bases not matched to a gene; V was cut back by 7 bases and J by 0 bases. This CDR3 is CSAERLAGSSYNEQFF. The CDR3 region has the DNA TGCAGCGCCGAACGTCTAGCGGGCAGCTCCTACAATGAGCAGTTCTTC.

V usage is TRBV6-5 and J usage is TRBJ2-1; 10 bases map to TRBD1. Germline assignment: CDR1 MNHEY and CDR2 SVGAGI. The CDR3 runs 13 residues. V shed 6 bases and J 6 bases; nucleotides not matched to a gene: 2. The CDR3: CASRGTGVNEQFF. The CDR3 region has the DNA TGTGCCAGCAGAGGGACAGGGGTCAATGAGCAGTTCTTC.

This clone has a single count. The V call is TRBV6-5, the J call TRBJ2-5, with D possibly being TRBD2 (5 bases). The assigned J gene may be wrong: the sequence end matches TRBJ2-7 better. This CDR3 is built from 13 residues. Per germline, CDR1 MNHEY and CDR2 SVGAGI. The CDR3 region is CASSARDSYEQYF. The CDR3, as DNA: TGTGCCAGCAGTGCCCGGGACTCCTACGAGCAGTACTTC.

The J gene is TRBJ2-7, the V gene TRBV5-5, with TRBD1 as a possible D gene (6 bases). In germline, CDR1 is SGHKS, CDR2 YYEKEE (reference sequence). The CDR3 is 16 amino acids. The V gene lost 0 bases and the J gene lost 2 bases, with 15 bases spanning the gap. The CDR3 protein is CASSLANRDGAYEQYF. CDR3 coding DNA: TGTGCCAGCAGCTTGGCCAACAGGGACGGAGCCTACGAGCAGTACTTC.

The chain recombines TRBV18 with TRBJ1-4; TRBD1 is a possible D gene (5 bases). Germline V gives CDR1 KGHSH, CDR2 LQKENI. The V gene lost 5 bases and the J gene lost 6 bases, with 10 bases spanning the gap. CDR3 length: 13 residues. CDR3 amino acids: CASSRQTHEKLFF. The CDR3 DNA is TGTGCCAGCTCAAGACAGACCCATGAAAAACTGTTTTTT. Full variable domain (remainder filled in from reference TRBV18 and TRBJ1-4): NAGVMQNPRHLVRRRGQEARLRCSPMKGHSHVYWYRQLPEEGLKFMVYLQKENIIDESGMPKERFSAEFPKEGPSILRIQQVVRGDSAAYFCASSRQTHEKLFFGSGTQLSVL.

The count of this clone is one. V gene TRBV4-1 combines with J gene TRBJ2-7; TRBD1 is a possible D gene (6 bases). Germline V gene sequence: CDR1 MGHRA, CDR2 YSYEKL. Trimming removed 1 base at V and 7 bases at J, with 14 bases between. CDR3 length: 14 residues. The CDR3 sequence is CASSQVHTRGEQYF. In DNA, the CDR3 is TGCGCCAGCAGCCAAGTTCACACGAGGGGGGAGCAGTACTTC.

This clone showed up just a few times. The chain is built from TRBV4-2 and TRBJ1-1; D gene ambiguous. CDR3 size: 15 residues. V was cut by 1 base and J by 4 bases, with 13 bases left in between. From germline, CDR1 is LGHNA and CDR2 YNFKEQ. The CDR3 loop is CASSQVRGVATEAFF. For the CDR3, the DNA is TGTGCCAGCAGCCAAGTACGCGGGGTGGCCACTGAAGCTTTCTTT.

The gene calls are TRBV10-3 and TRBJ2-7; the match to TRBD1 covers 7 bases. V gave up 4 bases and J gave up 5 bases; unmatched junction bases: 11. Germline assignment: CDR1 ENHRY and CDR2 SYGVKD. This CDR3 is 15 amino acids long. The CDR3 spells CAISGITGASDEQYF. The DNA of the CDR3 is TGTGCCATCAGTGGGATAACAGGGGCTAGTGACGAGCAGTACTTC.